The 12 T cell receptor beta chains below come from one sample, sequenced in a study of cytotoxic CD8 clonotypes in ibrutinib-treated CLL. The table came from immunoSEQ multiplex PCR; TCRdb's copy has only in-frame clones and leaves some out. The sample consists of 9,500 to 12,000 clones, over 75% of them appearing once. Here the sequenced sample was PBMCs, taken at disease progression, from a patient treated with ibrutinib. Receptors originate from a human donor with chronic lymphocytic leukemia.

This chain uses TRBV10-3 with TRBJ2-7; D perhaps matches TRBD2 (5 bases). CDR1 is ENHRY, CDR2 SYGVKD, per germline. The CDR3 length is 14 residues. V was clipped by 0 bases and J by 6 bases, with 12 bases between them. The CDR3 protein is CAISESGGGFEQYF. The CDR3 DNA reads TGTGCCATCAGTGAGTCTGGAGGTGGGTTCGAGCAGTACTTC.

This clone was detected once. The chain is built from TRBV4-2 and TRBJ2-7; 10 bases match TRBD1. The CDR3 is 14 residues long. Germline CDR1 reads LGHNA; CDR2 reads YNFKEQ. Unmatched junction bases numbered 2, after V lost 3 bases and J lost 3 bases. The CDR3 protein is CASSQGQGIYEQYF. As DNA, the CDR3 is TGTGCCAGCAGCCAGGGACAGGGGATCTACGAGCAGTACTTC.

The J gene is TRBJ2-1, the V gene TRBV18; 8 bases are shared with TRBD1. Germline CDR1 reads KGHSH; CDR2 reads LQKENI. This CDR3 region has 15 residues. With V trimmed by 1 base and J by 7 bases, 6 bases remained unmatched. CDR3 bases: TGTGCCAGCTCACCACAGGGGAACAGGGGGAATGAGCAGTTCTTC. Translated: CASSPQGNRGNEQFF.

The chain carries TRBV28 and TRBJ2-4; D tentatively fits TRBD1 or TRBD2 (6 bases each). The germline V gene has CDR1 MDHEN and CDR2 SYDVKM. This CDR3 is built from 20 residues. V lost 2 bases and J 5 bases, leaving 28 bases between the germline ends. CDR3 loop: CASSLRYWGRRAFKENIQYF. The CDR3 DNA is TGTGCCAGCAGTTTAAGGTACTGGGGGCGGAGGGCGTTTAAAGAAAACATTCAGTACTTC.

V and J are TRBV9 and TRBJ2-1, with 9 nucleotides matching TRBD1. The CDR3 is made up of 15 amino acids. Per the germline V gene, CDR1 is SGDLS and CDR2 is YYNGEE. With V trimmed by 0 bases and J by 4 bases, 2 bases remained unmatched. The CDR3 nucleotides are TGTGCCAGCAGCGTAGGACAGGGGGGTTACAATGAGCAGTTCTTC. Amino acid sequence: CASSVGQGGYNEQFF.

This chain connects TRBV5-6 to TRBJ2-5, with 9 bases identical to TRBD2. CDR1 and CDR2 (germline): SGHDT, YYEEEE. V shed 5 bases and J 2 bases; nucleotides not matched to a gene: 13. The CDR3 has 17 residues. The CDR3 nucleotides read TGTGCCAGCAGTTCACTCCAGGGACTAGCTTCGCAAGAGACCCAGTACTTC. Its protein product is CASSSLQGLASQETQYF.

The V call is TRBV11-2, the J call TRBJ2-5, with no clear D. Looked up from germline, CDR1 is SGHAT and CDR2 is FQNNGV. Trimming cost V 6 bases and J 4 bases, with 9 bases left between them. The CDR3 contains 12 residues. Here the CDR3 reads CASSPNAETQYF. CDR3 sequence (DNA): TGTGCCAGCAGTCCAAATGCAGAGACCCAGTACTTC.

This clone was recorded only once. This chain links TRBV6-6 with TRBJ2-1, with D unclear. Germline CDR1 MNHNY, CDR2 SVGAGI (reference sequence). V was trimmed by 0 bases and J by 6 bases, leaving 6 bases between them. This CDR3 contains 13 residues. CDR3 in DNA: TGTGCCAGCAGTTACTCGGGATCCAATGAGCAGTTCTTC. The encoded protein is CASSYSGSNEQFF.

The J gene is TRBJ2-2, the V gene TRBV2, with 13 bases that match TRBD2. From germline, CDR1 is SNHLY and CDR2 FYNNEI. V was clipped by 8 bases and J by 5 bases; unmatched bases: 5. The CDR3 loop spans 15 amino acids. The CDR3 sequence: CASLPGLAGTGELFF. In DNA, the CDR3 is TGTGCCAGCCTGCCGGGACTAGCGGGAACCGGGGAGCTGTTTTTT. The full variable domain, rest sourced from reference TRBV2 and TRBJ2-2, is EPEVTQTPSHQVTQMGQEVILRCVPISNHLYFYWYRQILGQKVEFLVSFYNNEISEKSEIFDDQFSVERPDGSNFTLKIRSTKLEDSAMYFCASLPGLAGTGELFFGEGSRLTVL.

V is TRBV5-6 and J is TRBJ2-6, with 7 positions matching TRBD2. The CDR3 length is 19 residues. Germline CDR1 reads SGHDT; CDR2 reads YYEEEE. The J segment lost 0 bases and the V segment lost 4 bases, leaving 13 bases of the junction unmatched. CDR3 DNA sequence: TGTGCCAGCAGCCCCCAGGCCAGCGGGACCTCCTCTGGGGCCAACGTCCTGACTTTC. Its translation is CASSPQASGTSSGANVLTF.

V is TRBV7-9 and J is TRBJ2-7; 11 nucleotides match TRBD1. The CDR3 has 16 amino acids. V dropped 5 bases and J dropped 4; count of bases not matched to a gene: 10. Germline-derived CDR1 and CDR2 are SEHNR and FQNEAQ (reference sequence). CDR3 bases: TGTGCCAGCAGCCCGGGACAGGGGGGTTTTAATTACGAGCAGTACTTC. Its protein is CASSPGQGGFNYEQYF.

The chain carries TRBV11-3 and TRBJ2-7; D gene uncertain. From germline, CDR1 is SGHNT and CDR2 YENEEA. Trimming shortened V by 2 bases and J by 7 bases, and 12 bases separated the two germline ends. The CDR3 totals 13 residues. As DNA, the CDR3 is TGTGCCAGCAGCTTAAACCTAGTGGGGGAGCAGTACTTC. Its protein product is CASSLNLVGEQYF.